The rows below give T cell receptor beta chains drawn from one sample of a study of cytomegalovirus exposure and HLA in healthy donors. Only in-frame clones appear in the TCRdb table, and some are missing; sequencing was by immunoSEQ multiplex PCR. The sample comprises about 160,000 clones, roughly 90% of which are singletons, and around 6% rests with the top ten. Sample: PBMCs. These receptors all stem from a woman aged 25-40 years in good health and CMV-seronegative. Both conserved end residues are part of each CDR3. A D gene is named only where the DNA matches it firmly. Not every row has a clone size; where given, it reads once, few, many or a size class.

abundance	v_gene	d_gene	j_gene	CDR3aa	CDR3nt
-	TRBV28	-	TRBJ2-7	CASSSTEREQYF	TGTGCCAGCAGTTCTACTGAGCGCGAGCAGTACTTC
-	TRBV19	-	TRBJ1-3	CASRRTKDTIYF	TGTGCCAGTAGGAGGACAAAGGACACCATATATTTT
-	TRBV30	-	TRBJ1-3	CAWARDSGNTIYF	TGTGCCTGGGCCCGGGACTCTGGAAACACCATATATTTT
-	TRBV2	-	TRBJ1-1	CASSVATEAFF	TGTGCCAGCAGTGTTGCCACTGAAGCTTTCTTT
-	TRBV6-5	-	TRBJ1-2	CATTHLSGFGYTF	TGTGCCACCACTCACCTCTCGGGGTTTGGCTACACCTTC
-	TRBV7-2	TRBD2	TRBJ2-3	CASSLKTSGITDTQYF	TGTGCCAGCAGCCTGAAGACTAGCGGGATTACAGATACGCAGTATTTT
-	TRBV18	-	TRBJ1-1	CASSPQGSTEAFF	TGTGCCAGCTCACCACAGGGTAGCACTGAAGCTTTCTTT
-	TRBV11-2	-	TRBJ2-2	CASSLRLAIGELFF	TGTGCCAGCAGCTTGCGTCTAGCGATCGGGGAGCTGTTTTTT
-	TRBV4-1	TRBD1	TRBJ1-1	CASSPGDRGPEAFF	TGCGCCAGCAGTCCCGGAGACAGGGGGCCCGAAGCTTTCTTT
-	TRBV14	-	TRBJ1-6	CASSQDPGGGVSPLHF	TGTGCCAGCAGCCAAGACCCGGGGGGAGGAGTCTCACCCCTCCACTTT
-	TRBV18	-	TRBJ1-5	CASSPDSNQPQHF	TGTGCCAGCTCACCAGATAGCAATCAGCCCCAGCATTTT
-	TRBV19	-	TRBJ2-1	CASRAGTFRNEQFF	TGTGCCAGTAGGGCAGGGACTTTTCGAAATGAGCAGTTCTTC
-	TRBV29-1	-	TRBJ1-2	CSVDDGYGYTF	TGCAGCGTTGACGATGGCTATGGCTACACCTTC
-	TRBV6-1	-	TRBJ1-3	CASSVETPSSGNTIYF	TGTGCCAGCAGTGTTGAGACTCCTAGCTCTGGAAACACCATATATTTT
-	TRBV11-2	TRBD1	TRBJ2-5	CASSLRTGLGGTQYF	TGTGCCAGCAGCTTAAGGACAGGGTTGGGGGGGACCCAGTACTTC
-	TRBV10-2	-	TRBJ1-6	CASKDSFNSPLHF	TGCGCCAGCAAAGACAGCTTTAATTCACCCCTCCACTTT
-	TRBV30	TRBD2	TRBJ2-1	CAWRSSGMPGEQFF	TGTGCCTGGAGGTCTAGCGGGATGCCCGGTGAGCAGTTCTTC
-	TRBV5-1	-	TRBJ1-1	CASSLVRGADTEAFF	TGCGCCAGCAGCTTGGTGCGGGGGGCGGACACTGAAGCTTTCTTT
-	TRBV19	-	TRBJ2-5	CASSIPGTAFRGTQYF	TGTGCCAGTAGTATCCCCGGGACCGCCTTTCGGGGGACCCAGTACTTC
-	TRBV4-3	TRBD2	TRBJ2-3	CASSQDGASGSTDTQYF	TGCGCCAGCAGCCAAGATGGGGCTAGCGGGAGCACAGATACGCAGTATTTT
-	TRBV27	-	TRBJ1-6	CASSLTGSYNSPLHF	TGTGCCAGCAGCCTCACAGGGAGCTATAATTCACCCCTCCACTTT
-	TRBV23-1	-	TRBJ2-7	CASSQSKFFRADPLSYEQYF	TGCGCCAGCAGTCAATCGAAGTTTTTCAGGGCCGACCCCCTCTCCTACGAGCAGTACTTC
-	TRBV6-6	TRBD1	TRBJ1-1	CAGGAQGAGDTEAFF	TGTGCCGGGGGAGCTCAGGGGGCAGGGGACACTGAAGCTTTCTTT
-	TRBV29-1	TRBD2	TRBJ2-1	CSGSLAGGLNEQFF	TGCAGCGGGAGCCTAGCGGGAGGGCTCAATGAGCAGTTCTTC
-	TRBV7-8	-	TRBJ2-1	CASSETVYNEQFF	TGTGCCAGCAGCGAGACAGTATACAATGAGCAGTTCTTC
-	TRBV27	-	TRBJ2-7	CATPPSYEQYF	TGTGCCACCCCCCCCTCCTACGAGCAGTACTTC
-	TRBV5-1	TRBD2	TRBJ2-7	CASRGRESSYEQYF	TGCGCCAGCAGAGGGCGGGAGAGCTCCTACGAGCAGTACTTC
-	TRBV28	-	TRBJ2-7	CASSLTPEQYF	TGTGCCAGCAGTTTAACACCCGAGCAGTACTTC
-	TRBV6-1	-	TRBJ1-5	CASSVRRTERWPQHF	TGTGCCAGCAGTGTTCGGCGGACGGAGCGTTGGCCCCAGCATTTT
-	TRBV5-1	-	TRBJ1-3	CASSLEGGGNTIYF	TGCGCCAGCAGCTTGGAAGGCGGTGGAAACACCATATATTTT
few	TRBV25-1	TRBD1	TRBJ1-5	CASSEGTGRGQPQHF	TGTGCCAGCAGTGAAGGGACAGGGAGGGGTCAGCCCCAGCATTTT
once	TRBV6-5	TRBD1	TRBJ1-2	CASRSQGARGYTF	TGTGCCAGCAGATCACAGGGGGCTAGGGGCTACACCTTC
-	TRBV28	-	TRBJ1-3	CASSPQPSGNTIYF	TGTGCCAGCAGCCCACAGCCCTCTGGAAACACCATATATTTT
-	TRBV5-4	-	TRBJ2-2	CASSQQGRDTGELFF	TGTGCCAGCAGCCAACAGGGGAGGGACACCGGGGAGCTGTTTTTT
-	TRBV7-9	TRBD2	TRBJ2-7	CASSLELTSGEFYEQYF	TGTGCCAGCAGCTTAGAGCTAACTAGCGGGGAGTTCTACGAGCAGTACTTC
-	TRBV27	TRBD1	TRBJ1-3	CASGYRGGNTIYF	TGTGCCAGCGGGTACAGGGGTGGAAACACCATATATTTT
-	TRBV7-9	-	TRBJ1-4	CATQTAGLNEKLFF	TGTGCCACGCAGACGGCAGGCCTTAATGAAAAACTGTTTTTT
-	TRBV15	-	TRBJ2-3	CATSRVRVSTDTQYF	TGTGCCACCAGCAGAGTTAGGGTTAGCACAGATACGCAGTATTTT
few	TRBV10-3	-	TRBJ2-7	CAISESWEQYF	TGTGCCATCAGTGAGTCTTGGGAGCAGTACTTC
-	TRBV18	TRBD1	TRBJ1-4	CASSPPQGGEKLFF	TGTGCCAGCTCACCACCCCAGGGGGGTGAAAAACTGTTTTTT
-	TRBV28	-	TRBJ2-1	CASSSTYNEQFF	TGTGCCAGCAGTTCCACCTACAATGAGCAGTTCTTC
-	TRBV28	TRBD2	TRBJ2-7	CASSSEVRGSYEQYF	TGTGCCAGCAGTTCCGAGGTGCGGGGGTCCTACGAGCAGTACTTC